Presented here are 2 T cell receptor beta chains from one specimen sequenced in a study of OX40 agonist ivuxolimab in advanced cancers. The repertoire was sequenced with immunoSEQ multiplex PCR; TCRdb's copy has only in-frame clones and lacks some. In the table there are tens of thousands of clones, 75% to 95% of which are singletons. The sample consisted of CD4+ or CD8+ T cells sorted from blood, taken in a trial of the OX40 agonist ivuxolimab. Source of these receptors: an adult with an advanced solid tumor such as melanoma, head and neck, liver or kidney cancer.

The CDR3 loop is CASSVRTSGGNNEQFF. CDR3 nucleotide sequence: TGCGCCAGCAGCGTACGGACTAGCGGGGGGAACAATGAGCAGTTCTTC. This sequence joins TRBV4-1 and TRBJ2-1, with 14 nucleotides matching TRBD2. The length of the CDR3 is 16 residues. Germline CDR1 reads MGHRA; CDR2 reads YSYEKL. The ends lost 5 bases at V and 5 bases at J; junction bases unmatched: 5.

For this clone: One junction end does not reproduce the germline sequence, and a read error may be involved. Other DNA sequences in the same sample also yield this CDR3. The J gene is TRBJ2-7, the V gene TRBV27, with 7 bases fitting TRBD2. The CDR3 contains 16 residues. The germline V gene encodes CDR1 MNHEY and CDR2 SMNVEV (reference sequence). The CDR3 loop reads CASSLLGGSRSYEQYF. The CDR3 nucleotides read TGTGCCAGCAGTTTATTGGGGGGGTCGCGCTCCTATGAGCAGTACTTC.